Listed below are T cell receptor beta chains from one sample, sequenced in a study of blood T cell repertoires in COVID-19. The protocol was immunoSEQ multiplex PCR, while the TCRdb copy is restricted to in-frame clones and leaves out a portion. The top ten hold roughly 25% of the sample, which has around 27,000 clones, 65% to 90% seen once. Sample: peripheral blood. The receptors were gathered from a man aged 70-80 years with active COVID-19. Each CDR3 is given with its conserved first and last residue. The D gene is left open where the match is weak. Only part of the rows carry a size: once, few, many, or a class if the clone is expanded.

V	size	length	J	D	CDR3	DNA
TRBV7-2	.	16	TRBJ2-7	TRBD2	CASSLEPSGASYEQYF	TGTGCCAGCAGCTTAGAACCTAGCGGGGCCTCCTACGAGCAGTACTTC
TRBV19	few	15	TRBJ1-2	.	CASSIQAGSRYGYTF	TGTGCCAGTAGTATCCAGGCGGGTTCGCGGTATGGCTACACCTTC
TRBV3-1/TRBV3-2	once	19	TRBJ2-3	TRBD2	CASSHGGLAVTRAADTQYF	TGTGCCAGCAGCCACGGGGGACTAGCGGTAACCCGGGCCGCAGATACGCAGTATTTT
TRBV6-5	.	14	TRBJ2-3	.	CASLAGDRTDTQYF	TGTGCCAGCTTAGCAGGGGATCGCACAGATACGCAGTATTTT
TRBV2	.	15	TRBJ1-3	TRBD1	CASKGDSGSGNTIYF	TGTGCCAGCAAGGGGGACAGCGGCTCTGGAAACACCATATATTTT
TRBV7-3	.	18	TRBJ1-1	.	CASSLEVVSLLSDTEAFF	TGTGCCAGCAGCCTAGAGGTGGTGAGTCTTTTGTCGGACACTGAAGCTTTCTTT
TRBV7-9	.	11	TRBJ1-1	.	CASSLSTEAFF	TGTGCCAGCAGCTTATCGACTGAAGCTTTCTTT
TRBV6-5	.	14	TRBJ1-1	.	CASSSRQSNTEAFF	TGTGCCAGCAGTTCGCGGCAGAGTAACACTGAAGCTTTCTTT
TRBV6-4	.	15	TRBJ2-3	TRBD2	CASSEDGGSTDTQYF	TGTGCCAGCAGTGAAGACGGGGGGAGCACAGATACGCAGTATTTT
TRBV19	.	13	TRBJ1-1	TRBD1	CASSRTGTTEAFF	TGTGCCAGTAGTAGGACAGGGACCACTGAAGCTTTCTTT